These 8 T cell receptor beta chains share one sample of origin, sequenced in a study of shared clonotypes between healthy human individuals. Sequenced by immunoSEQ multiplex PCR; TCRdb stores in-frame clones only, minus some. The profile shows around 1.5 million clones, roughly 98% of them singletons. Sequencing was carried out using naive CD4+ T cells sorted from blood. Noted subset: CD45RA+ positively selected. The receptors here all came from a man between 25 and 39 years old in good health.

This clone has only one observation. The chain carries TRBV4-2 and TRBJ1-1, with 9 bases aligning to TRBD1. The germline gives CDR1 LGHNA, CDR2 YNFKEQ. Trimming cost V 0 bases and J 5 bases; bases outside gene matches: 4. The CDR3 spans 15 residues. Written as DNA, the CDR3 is TGTGCCAGCAGCCAAGAGGACAGGGGATTGACTGAAGCTTTCTTT. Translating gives CASSQEDRGLTEAFF.

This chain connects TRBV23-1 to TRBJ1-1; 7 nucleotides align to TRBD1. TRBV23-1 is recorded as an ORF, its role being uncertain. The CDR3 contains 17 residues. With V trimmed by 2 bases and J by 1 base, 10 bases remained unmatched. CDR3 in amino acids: CASSQLEPGQTNTEAFF. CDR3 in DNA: TGCGCCAGCAGTCAACTAGAACCGGGACAGACGAACACTGAAGCTTTCTTT.

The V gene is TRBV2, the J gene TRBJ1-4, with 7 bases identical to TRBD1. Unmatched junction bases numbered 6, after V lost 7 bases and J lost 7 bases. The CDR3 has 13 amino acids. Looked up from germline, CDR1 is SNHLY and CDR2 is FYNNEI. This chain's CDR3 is CASKGQSLEKLFF. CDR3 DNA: TGTGCCAGCAAGGGACAGTCTCTTGAAAAACTGTTTTTT. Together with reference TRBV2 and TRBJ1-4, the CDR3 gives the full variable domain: EPEVTQTPSHQVTQMGQEVILRCVPISNHLYFYWYRQILGQKVEFLVSFYNNEISEKSEIFDDQFSVERPDGSNFTLKIRSTKLEDSAMYFCASKGQSLEKLFFGSGTQLSVL.

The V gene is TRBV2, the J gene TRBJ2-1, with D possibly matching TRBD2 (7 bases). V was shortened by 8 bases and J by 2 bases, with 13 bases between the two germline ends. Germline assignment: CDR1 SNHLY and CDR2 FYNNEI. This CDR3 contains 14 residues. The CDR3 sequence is CASGGGRPYNEQFF. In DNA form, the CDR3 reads TGTGCCAGCGGGGGCGGGAGACCCTACAATGAGCAGTTCTTC.

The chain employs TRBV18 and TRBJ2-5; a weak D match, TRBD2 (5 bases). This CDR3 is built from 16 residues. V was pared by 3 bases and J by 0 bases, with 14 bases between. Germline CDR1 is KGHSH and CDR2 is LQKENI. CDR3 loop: CASSPVSGSYQETQYF. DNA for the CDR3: TGTGCCAGCTCACCGGTCAGCGGTTCTTACCAAGAGACCCAGTACTTC.

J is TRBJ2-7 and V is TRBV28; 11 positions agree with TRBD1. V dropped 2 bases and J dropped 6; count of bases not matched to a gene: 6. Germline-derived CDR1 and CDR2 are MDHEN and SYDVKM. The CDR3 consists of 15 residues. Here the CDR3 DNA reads TGTGCCAGCAGTTTAGGACAGGGGGCGATTGGCGAGCAGTACTTC. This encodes CASSLGQGAIGEQYF.

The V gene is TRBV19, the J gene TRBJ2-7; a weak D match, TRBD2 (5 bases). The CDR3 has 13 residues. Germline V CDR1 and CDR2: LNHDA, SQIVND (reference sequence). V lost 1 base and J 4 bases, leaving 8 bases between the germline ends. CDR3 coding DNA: TGTGCCAGTAGTATAGCTCGGGGTTACGAGCAGTACTTC. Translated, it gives CASSIARGYEQYF.

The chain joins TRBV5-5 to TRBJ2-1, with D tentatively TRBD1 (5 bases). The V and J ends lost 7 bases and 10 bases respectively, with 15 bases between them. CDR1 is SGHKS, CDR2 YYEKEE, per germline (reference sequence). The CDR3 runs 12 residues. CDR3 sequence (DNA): TGTGCCAGCGGGCAGGGTCCGCGAGAGCAGTTCTTC. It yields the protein CASGQGPREQFF.